The 24 T cell receptor beta chains presented below share a single source sample, sequenced in a study of regulatory T cells in long-lasting Graves disease. The time point: persistent/refractory GD, antithyroid drugs over 5 years with positive TRAb. RNA extracted from PBMCs served as the sequencing template. The authors built TCR beta libraries using iRepertoire HTBI primers and Arm-PCR of CDR3 regions. A single record per CDR3 protein comes from TCRdb applying MiXCR to the multiplex PCR reads. In the table there are 400,000 to 500,000 distinct CDR3 sequences, around a fifth of which are singletons. The input for sequencing was peripheral blood mononuclear cells (PBMCs), taken when the disease was refractory, from a patient treated with antithyroid drugs. Every receptor here comes from a female donor with Graves disease.

This clonotype has a handful of counts. This chain joins TRBV6-2 or TRBV6-3 and TRBJ1-1; D uncertain. The CDR3 sequence is 13 residues long. Between the trimmed V and J ends, which lost 2 bases and 6 bases, there was a span of 10 bases. Germline V CDR1 and CDR2: MNHEY, SVGEGT. The chain's CDR3 is CASSYVNRAEAFF. CDR3 in DNA: TGTGCCAGCAGTTACGTCAATCGGGCTGAAGCTTTCTTT.

This clonotype has ten or more counts. The rearrangement uses TRBV15 and TRBJ1-4; D remains unclear. Germline-derived CDR1 and CDR2 are LNHNV and YYDKDF (reference sequence). Trimming removed 0 bases from V and 0 bases from J, with 5 bases in between. This CDR3 has 15 residues. The CDR3 protein is CATSREDATNEKLFF. The CDR3 nucleotides read TGTGCCACCAGCAGAGAGGATGCAACTAATGAAAAACTGTTTTTT.

The chain employs TRBV5-6 and TRBJ1-5, with 7 bases fitting TRBD1. Germline-derived CDR1 and CDR2 are SGHDT and YYEEEE. After removal of 2 bases from V and 2 bases from J, the junction contained 4 bases not matched to a gene. The CDR3 has 15 amino acids. The CDR3 region is CASSFGTEGNQPQHF. The CDR3, as DNA: TGTGCCAGCAGCTTTGGGACAGAGGGCAATCAGCCCCAGCATTTT.

Comments on this clonotype: A clone one base away is much larger, so this may be a read error. The chain recombines TRBV29-1 with TRBJ1-1; no reliable D call. CDR3 length equals 14 residues. Germline CDR1 SQVTM, CDR2 ANQGSEA. Trimming stripped 4 bases from V and 7 bases from J, with 19 bases between. The DNA for the CDR3 is TGCAGCGTTGGGGCGTCGGTGGCATTAAGTGAAGCTTTCTTT. Residues: CSVGASVALSEAFF.

This clonotype has a count of ten or more. This chain connects TRBV11-1 to TRBJ1-1; weak D call: TRBD1 (5 bases). CDR1 is SGHAT and CDR2 is FQDESV in the germline V gene (reference sequence). This CDR3 is built from 14 residues. V was cut by 2 bases and J by 7 bases, with 14 bases left in between. In nucleotides, the CDR3 is TGTGCCAGCAGCTTACTTACAAGGGGTGGTGAAGCTTTCTTT. Amino acid sequence: CASSLLTRGGEAFF.

As to this clonotype: A read error may be the cause here, since a much bigger clone is one base away. The chain combines TRBV28 with TRBJ1-4; D ambiguous. This CDR3 spans 14 amino acids. Germline CDR1 MDHEN, CDR2 SYDVKM. As DNA, the CDR3 is TGTGCCAGCAGTTTAAGGGCGGATAATGAAAAACTGGTTTTT. The encoded protein is CASSLRADNEKLVF.

This clonotype came up many times. The chain uses TRBV6-1 and TRBJ2-6; D is perhaps TRBD2 (6 bases). V was pared by 8 bases and J by 2 bases, with 19 bases between. CDR1 and CDR2 (germline): MNHNS, SASEGT. The length of the CDR3 is 17 residues. This chain's CDR3 is CASLRRGGSAGANVLTF. CDR3 coding DNA: TGTGCCAGCCTACGGAGGGGAGGATCGGCTGGGGCCAACGTCCTGACTTTC.

The chain uses TRBV12-3 or TRBV12-4 and TRBJ2-3; no definite D call. Trimming took 0 bases from V and 5 from J, leaving 6 bases between them. The CDR3 runs 13 residues. The chain's CDR3 is CASSLARLDTQYF. The CDR3 DNA reads as TGTGCCAGCAGTTTAGCGCGGCTAGATACGCAGTATTTT.

This clonotype appeared a few times. DNA of the CDR3: TGTGCCAGTAGTATACCTACAGGGAATTCACCCCTCCACTTT. Its translation is CASSIPTGNSPLHF. The chain employs TRBV19 and TRBJ1-6, with a weak D call TRBD1 (6 bases). Germline CDR1 and CDR2: LNHDA and SQIVND (reference sequence). CDR3 length: 14 amino acids. V lost 2 bases and J lost 7, with 9 bases in between. Drawing the rest from reference TRBV19 and TRBJ1-6, the complete variable domain is DGGITQSPKYLFRKEGQNVTLSCEQNLNHDAMYWYRQDPGQGLRLIYYSQIVNDFQKGDIAEGYSVSREKKESFPLTVTSAQKNPTAFYLCASSIPTGNSPLHFGNGTRLTVT.

There are many counts of this clonotype. The gene calls are TRBV28 and TRBJ1-1, with D unresolved. Trimming pared 3 bases from V and 9 bases from J, leaving 11 bases between. Germline CDR1 and CDR2: MDHEN and SYDVKM. This CDR3 comprises 12 residues. The CDR3 is CASSLKVRQAFF. The DNA of the CDR3 is TGTGCCAGCAGTTTGAAGGTTCGACAAGCTTTCTTT.

This clonotype was counted ten times or more. CDR3: CAIRLDRVDGYTF. CDR3 in DNA: TGTGCCATCAGGTTGGACCGGGTTGATGGCTACACCTTC. The V and J genes are TRBV10-3 and TRBJ1-2; D is unclear. Germline V lookup: CDR1 ENHRY, CDR2 SYGVKD. The CDR3 has 13 amino acids. V was clipped by 6 bases and J by 6 bases, with 14 bases between them.

This clonotype occurred many times. The gene calls are TRBV28 and TRBJ2-7; tentatively, D is TRBD2 (6 bases). This CDR3 region has 16 residues. Germline V CDR1 and CDR2: MDHEN, SYDVKM. Trimming removed 7 bases from V and 0 bases from J, with 19 bases in between. CDR3 in DNA: TGTGCCAGCACTATAGCGGAGGCAGGTGACTCCTACGAGCAGTACTTC. This sequence encodes CASTIAEAGDSYEQYF.

This clonotype was picked up many times. The rearrangement uses TRBV12-3 or TRBV12-4 and TRBJ2-5; D unclear. V lost 3 bases to trimming and J lost 5 bases, with 13 bases between them. The CDR3 loop spans 14 amino acids. The CDR3 here is CASSLSPVRETQYF. In nucleotides, the CDR3 is TGTGCCAGCAGTTTGTCGCCGGTGAGGGAGACCCAGTACTTC.

A note on this clonotype: Given a much more abundant clone one base away, this may be a read error. The genes are TRBV7-2 and TRBJ2-5; D may be TRBD1 or TRBD2 (5 bases each). The CDR3 runs to 15 residues. Deletions cut 8 bases from V and 5 bases from J, with 21 bases between. Germline values: CDR1 SGHTA, CDR2 FQGNSA. CDR3 DNA sequence: TGTGCCAGCGGCCGGGACGGGAATCAGGACGAGACCCAGTACTTC. This codes for CASGRDGNQDETQYF.

This CDR3 is CASIRAGVGTGELFF. The CDR3 nucleotides are TGTGCCAGCATTCGAGCGGGAGTGGGCACCGGGGAGCTGTTTTTT. The chain employs TRBV12-3 or TRBV12-4 and TRBJ2-2, with 8 bases lining up with TRBD2. The length of the CDR3 is 15 residues. V gave up 7 bases and J gave up 4 bases; unmatched junction bases: 8.

This clonotype came up many times. This chain uses TRBV6-5 with TRBJ1-1, with D possibly matching TRBD1 (5 bases). This CDR3 has 14 residues. CDR1 and CDR2 from the germline V gene are MNHEY and SVGAGI. Trimming took off 4 bases at V and 4 bases at J, with 13 bases between the two ends. The CDR3 coding sequence is TGTGCCAGCAGTTCCAACGTGGGGGGCACTGAAGCTTTCTTT. Translation: CASSSNVGGTEAFF.

This clonotype has just a few counts. The chain employs TRBV14 and TRBJ2-7; D gene unclear. Germline values: CDR1 SGHDN, CDR2 FVKESK. CDR3 length equals 14 residues. Trimming left V 4 bases short and J 5 bases short, with 15 bases between. The CDR3 here is CASSRSPLSHEQYF. CDR3 coding DNA: TGTGCCAGCAGCCGCTCCCCCCTTTCTCACGAGCAGTACTTC.

This clonotype was picked up many times. The chain links TRBV11-2 to TRBJ2-2; D is possibly TRBD2 (5 bases). The V end was cut by 1 base, the J end by 5 bases, with 8 bases between. The CDR3 totals 14 residues. Germline CDR1 reads SGHAT; CDR2 reads FQNNGV. CDR3 sequence (DNA): TGTGCCAGCAGCTTAGTGGGGAGTACCGGGGAGCTGTTTTTT. It specifies CASSLVGSTGELFF.

The sample holds many counts of this clonotype. This chain connects TRBV20-1 to TRBJ1-4; no firm D call. The CDR3 has 11 amino acids. Germline lookup yields CDR1 DFQATT and CDR2 SNEGSKA (reference sequence). The V end was cut by 6 bases, the J end by 5 bases, with 7 bases between. CDR3 region: CSAPDNEKLFF. CDR3 DNA sequence: TGCAGTGCACCAGACAATGAAAAACTGTTTTTT.

Turning to this clonotype: This may come from a read error, since a much larger clone is one base off. This chain uses TRBV28 with TRBJ1-1; TRBD1 might be the D (5 bases). The CDR3 covers 8 residues. The germline gives CDR1 MDHEN, CDR2 SYDVKM. The CDR3 sequence: CARLGASF. The DNA of the CDR3 is TGTGCCAGGCTTGGGGCTTCCTTT.

This clonotype was seen more than once but under ten times. One end of the junction fails to match germline, which may point to a read error. The chain recombines TRBV6-2 or TRBV6-3 with TRBJ1-1, with a weak D call TRBD1 (6 bases). Looked up from germline, CDR1 is MNHEY and CDR2 is SVGEGT. The CDR3 is 18 residues long. The DNA for the CDR3 is TGTGCCAGCAGTTACGTTGGGACACCGTTCGAGGGGAACGCTGAAGCTTTCTTT. Residues: CASSYVGTPFEGNAEAFF.

This clonotype was found many times. The J gene is TRBJ2-7, the V gene TRBV28, with D hard to call. This CDR3 has 12 residues. Per germline, CDR1 MDHEN and CDR2 SYDVKM. With 5 bases removed from V and 7 bases from J, the gap between germline ends came to 12 bases. The CDR3 reads CASSRPAREQYF. DNA for the CDR3: TGTGCCAGCAGTCGCCCCGCTAGGGAGCAGTACTTC.

V gene TRBV9 combines with J gene TRBJ2-7; 9 nucleotides align to TRBD1. The CDR3 runs 13 residues. Per the germline V gene, CDR1 is SGDLS and CDR2 is YYNGEE. V was clipped by 3 bases and J by 6 bases; unmatched bases: 4. The CDR3: CASSEGTGSEQYF. CDR3 in DNA: TGTGCCAGCAGCGAGGGGACAGGGAGCGAGCAGTACTTC.

This clonotype was counted at least ten times. The chain is built from TRBV7-2 and TRBJ2-5, with D possibly matching TRBD1 (5 bases). The V end lost 1 base, the J end lost 7 bases, and 13 bases lay between the germline ends. CDR3 length equals 14 residues. Germline CDR1 reads SGHTA; CDR2 reads FQGNSA. CDR3 sequence (DNA): TGTGCCAGCAGCTTAGAACAGGATTGGGGGACCCAGTACTTC. Translated: CASSLEQDWGTQYF.